A single sample gave rise to the 10 T cell receptor beta chains below, sequenced in a study of blood T cell repertoires in COVID-19. Produced via immunoSEQ multiplex PCR; TCRdb's table is partial and in-frame only. The data show approximately 100,000 clones, around 80% seen once. The sample taken for sequencing was peripheral blood. Receptor source: a man aged 65 to 85 with acute or convalescent COVID-19.

The rearrangement links TRBV11-3 to TRBJ2-1, with 8 bases identical to TRBD1. There are 16 residues in the CDR3. CDR1 is SGHNT and CDR2 is YENEEA in the germline V gene. V was pared by 5 bases and J by 0 bases, with 6 bases of the junction left unmatched. CDR3: CASSTGGTTSYNEQFF. The CDR3 DNA reads TGTGCCAGCAGCACAGGGGGGACAACCTCCTACAATGAGCAGTTCTTC.

The chain carries TRBV24-1 and TRBJ2-3; possibly TRBD1 for D (5 bases). V lost 3 bases, J lost 3 bases, and 9 bases lay in between. The CDR3 has 14 amino acids. Looked up from germline, CDR1 is KGHDR and CDR2 is SFDVKD. This CDR3 reads CATSDLTETDTQYF. The DNA of the CDR3 is TGTGCCACCAGTGATCTGACAGAAACAGATACGCAGTATTTT.

The chain combines TRBV7-2 with TRBJ2-4, with TRBD2 as a possible D gene (6 bases). The CDR3 contains 14 residues. Trimming shortened V by 5 bases and J by 7 bases, and 15 bases separated the two germline ends. Germline V gene lookup returns CDR1 SGHTA and CDR2 FQGNSA. CDR3 sequence reads: CASSQRLVSNIQYF. The CDR3 DNA is TGTGCCAGCAGCCAGAGACTAGTATCTAACATTCAGTACTTC.

The chain recombines TRBV5-1 with TRBJ1-1, with a tentative D call TRBD1 (6 bases). The V end was cut by 1 base, the J end by 5 bases, with 21 bases between. Germline V gene lookup returns CDR1 SGHRS and CDR2 YFSETQ. The CDR3 sequence is 17 residues long. DNA for the CDR3: TGCGCCAGCAGCTTGATCCCACAACAGGGCGCAAGTACTGAAGCTTTCTTT. Its translation: CASSLIPQQGASTEAFF.

The V and J genes are TRBV9 and TRBJ2-3; TRBD2 aligns across 11 bases. V dropped 0 bases and J dropped 5; count of bases not matched to a gene: 5. There are 16 residues in the CDR3. Per germline, CDR1 SGDLS and CDR2 YYNGEE. The CDR3 nucleotides are TGTGCCAGCAGCGTAGGAGTAGCGGGAGGGCGAGATACGCAGTATTTT. This codes for CASSVGVAGGRDTQYF.

This clone was counted between two and nine times. The CDR3 DNA follows: TGTGCCAGCAGCCAAGGGTCCAGCGGGAGTCCTGAGCAGTTCTTC. The encoded protein is CASSQGSSGSPEQFF. The V gene is TRBV4-2, the J gene TRBJ2-1; 8 bases line up with TRBD2. Germline-derived CDR1 and CDR2 are LGHNA and YNFKEQ. The CDR3 sequence is 15 residues long. V gave up 1 base and J gave up 9 bases; unmatched junction bases: 8.

The V and J genes are TRBV5-8 and TRBJ1-4; D is possibly TRBD1 (5 bases). Between the trimmed V and J ends, which lost 0 bases and 8 bases, there was a span of 14 bases. Germline CDR1 is SGHTS and CDR2 is YDEGEE. The CDR3 is made up of 15 amino acids. CDR3 in amino acids: CASSLAMQGQEKLFF. The CDR3 DNA is TGTGCCAGCAGCTTGGCCATGCAGGGTCAGGAAAAACTGTTTTTT.

The chain recombines TRBV5-1 with TRBJ2-3, with a tentative D call TRBD1 (8 bases). The CDR3 sequence is 16 residues long. CDR1 and CDR2 (germline): SGHRS, YFSETQ. Trimming took off 7 bases at V and 2 bases at J, with 20 bases between the two ends. This CDR3 is CASGLGQGRYTDTQYF. CDR3 in DNA: TGCGCCAGCGGACTAGGACAGGGAAGGTACACAGATACGCAGTATTTT. Complete variable domain (other parts from reference TRBV5-1 and TRBJ2-3): KAGVTQTPRYLIKTRGQQVTLSCSPISGHRSVSWYQQTPGQGLQFLFEYFSETQRNKGNFPGRFSGRQFSNSRSEMNVSTLELGDSALYLCASGLGQGRYTDTQYFGPGTRLTVL.

This chain links TRBV28 with TRBJ1-2; no reliable D call. The V end was cut by 5 bases, the J end by 0 bases, with 16 bases between. This CDR3 has 16 amino acids. The germline V gene encodes CDR1 MDHEN and CDR2 SYDVKM. CDR3 bases: TGTGCCAGCAGTGTCGGTGCCTCCGTGCCTAACTATGGCTACACCTTC. This encodes CASSVGASVPNYGYTF.

Comments on this clone: This may be a read error, as it is one base from a much larger clone. The chain couples TRBV19 to TRBJ1-6, with TRBD1 matching over 9 bases. In germline, CDR1 is LNHDA, CDR2 SQIVND (reference sequence). The CDR3 has 14 residues. V was clipped by 5 bases and J by 5 bases; unmatched bases: 1. The CDR3 loop reads CASSGQGNNSPLHF. CDR3 bases: TGTGCCAGTAGTGGACAGGGGAATAATTCACCCCTCCACTTT.